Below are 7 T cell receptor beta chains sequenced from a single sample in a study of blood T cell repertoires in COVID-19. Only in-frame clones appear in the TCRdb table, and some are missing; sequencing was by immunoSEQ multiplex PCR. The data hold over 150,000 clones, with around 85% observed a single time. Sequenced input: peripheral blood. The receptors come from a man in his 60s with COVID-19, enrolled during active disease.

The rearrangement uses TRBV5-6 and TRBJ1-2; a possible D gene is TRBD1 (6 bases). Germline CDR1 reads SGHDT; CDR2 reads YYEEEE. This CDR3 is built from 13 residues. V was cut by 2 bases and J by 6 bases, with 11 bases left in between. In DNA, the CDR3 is TGTGCCAGCAGCTTTGGGACAAGGAATGGCTACACCTTC. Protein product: CASSFGTRNGYTF.

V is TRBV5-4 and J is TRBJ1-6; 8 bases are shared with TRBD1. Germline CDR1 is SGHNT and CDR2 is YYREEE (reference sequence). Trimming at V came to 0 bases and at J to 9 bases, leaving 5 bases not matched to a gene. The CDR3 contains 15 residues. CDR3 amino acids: CASSLVQGAGSPLHF. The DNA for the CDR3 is TGTGCCAGCAGCTTGGTCCAGGGGGCAGGTTCACCCCTCCACTTT.

This CDR3 is CASSSDRGLYEQYF. The DNA of the CDR3 is TGTGCCAGCAGTTCGGACAGGGGGCTCTACGAGCAGTACTTC. The V call is TRBV6-5, the J call TRBJ2-7; 11 bases agree with TRBD1. CDR3 length: 14 residues. Trimming cost V 4 bases and J 3 bases; bases outside gene matches: 2. The germline gives CDR1 MNHEY, CDR2 SVGAGI.

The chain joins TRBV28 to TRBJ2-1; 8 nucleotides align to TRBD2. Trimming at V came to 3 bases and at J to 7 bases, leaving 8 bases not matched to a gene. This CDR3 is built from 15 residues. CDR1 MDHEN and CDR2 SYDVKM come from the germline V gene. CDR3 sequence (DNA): TGTGCCAGCAGTTTGACCAGCGGGGGCCGGAATGAGCAGTTCTTC. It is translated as CASSLTSGGRNEQFF.

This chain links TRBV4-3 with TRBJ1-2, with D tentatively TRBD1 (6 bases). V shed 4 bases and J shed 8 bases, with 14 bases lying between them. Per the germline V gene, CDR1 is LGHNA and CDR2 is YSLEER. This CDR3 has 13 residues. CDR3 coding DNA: TGCGCCAGCAGCCGAGGGGGAAAATTCGGCTACACCTTC. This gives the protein CASSRGGKFGYTF.

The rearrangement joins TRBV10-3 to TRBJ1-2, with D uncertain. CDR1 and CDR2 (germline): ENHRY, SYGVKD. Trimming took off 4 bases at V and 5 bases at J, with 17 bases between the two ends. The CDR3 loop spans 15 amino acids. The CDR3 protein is CAISASEPDAYGYTF. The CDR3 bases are TGTGCCATCAGTGCTTCGGAGCCCGATGCATATGGCTACACCTTC.

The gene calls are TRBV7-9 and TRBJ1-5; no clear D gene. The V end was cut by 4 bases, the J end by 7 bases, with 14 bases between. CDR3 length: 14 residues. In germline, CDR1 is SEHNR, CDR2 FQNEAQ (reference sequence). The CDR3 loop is CASSSTAGIQPQHF. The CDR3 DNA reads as TGTGCCAGCAGCTCCACCGCGGGGATCCAGCCCCAGCATTTT.